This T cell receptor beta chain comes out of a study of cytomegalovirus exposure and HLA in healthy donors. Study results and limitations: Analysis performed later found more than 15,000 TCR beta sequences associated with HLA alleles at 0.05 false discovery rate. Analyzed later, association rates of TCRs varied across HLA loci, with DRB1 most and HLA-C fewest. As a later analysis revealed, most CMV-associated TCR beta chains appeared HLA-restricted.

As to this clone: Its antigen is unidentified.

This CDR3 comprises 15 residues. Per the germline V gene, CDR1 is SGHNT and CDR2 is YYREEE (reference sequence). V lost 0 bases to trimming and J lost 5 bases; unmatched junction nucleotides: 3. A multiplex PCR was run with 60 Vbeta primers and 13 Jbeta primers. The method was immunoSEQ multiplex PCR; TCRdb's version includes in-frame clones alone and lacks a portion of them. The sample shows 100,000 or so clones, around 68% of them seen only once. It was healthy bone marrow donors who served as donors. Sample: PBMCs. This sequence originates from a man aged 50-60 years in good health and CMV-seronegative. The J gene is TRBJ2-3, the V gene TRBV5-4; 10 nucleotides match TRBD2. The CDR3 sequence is CASSLVPSGGDTQYF. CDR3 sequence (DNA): TGTGCCAGCAGCTTGGTACCTAGCGGGGGAGATACGCAGTATTTT. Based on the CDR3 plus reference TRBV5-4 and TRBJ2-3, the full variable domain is ETGVTQSPTHLIKTRGQQVTLRCSSQSGHNTVSWYQQALGQGPQFIFQYYREEENGRGNFPPRFSGLQFPNYSSELNVNALELDDSALYLCASSLVPSGGDTQYFGPGTRLTVL.